This is a list of T cell receptor beta chains from one sample in a study of T-cell reconstitution after alpha-beta-depleted transplantation in children. TCRdb ran MiXCR on the PCR reads and lists one entry per CDR3 protein. The sample has roughly 500,000 distinct CDR3 sequences, about 12% seen once. The input for sequencing was PBMCs from the stem cell graft donor, taken from the stem cell graft. These receptor sequences come from a human donor who donated a stem cell graft to a child with combined immunodeficiency. CDR3s include the opening cysteine and the closing phenylalanine or tryptophan. Fields, in order: clone size, J gene, D gene, CDR3 length, V gene, CDR3 DNA, CDR3 protein. A D gene is named only where the DNA matches it firmly. Not all rows give a size; the values are once, few, many and, for expanded clones, a class.

clone_size: .; j_call: TRBJ2-7; d_call: .; cdr3_length: 13; v_call: TRBV6-1; cdr3_nt: TGTGCCAGCAGTGTATGGAGGGGCTACGAGCAGTACTTC; cdr3_aa: CASSVWRGYEQYF
clone_size: few; j_call: TRBJ1-4; d_call: TRBD1; cdr3_length: 16; v_call: TRBV7-8; cdr3_nt: TGTGCCAGCAGCTTAGGAGTGACAGGGGGCGTTGAAAAACTGTTTTTT; cdr3_aa: CASSLGVTGGVEKLFF
clone_size: many; j_call: TRBJ2-5; d_call: .; cdr3_length: 15; v_call: TRBV24-1; cdr3_nt: TGTGCCACCAGTGATCGCCGAATTCCTCAAGAGACCCAGTACTTC; cdr3_aa: CATSDRRIPQETQYF
clone_size: few; j_call: TRBJ2-7; d_call: .; cdr3_length: 14; v_call: TRBV12-3/TRBV12-4; cdr3_nt: TGTGCCAGCAGTCTCCGAGGACGGATCTACGAGCAGTACTTC; cdr3_aa: CASSLRGRIYEQYF
clone_size: few; j_call: TRBJ2-1; d_call: TRBD2; cdr3_length: 17; v_call: TRBV18; cdr3_nt: TGTGCCAGCTCAATGGGGACTAGCGGGATATTTGATAATGAGCAGTTCTTC; cdr3_aa: CASSMGTSGIFDNEQFF
clone_size: .; j_call: TRBJ2-3; d_call: TRBD2; cdr3_length: 17; v_call: TRBV30; cdr3_nt: TGTGCCTGGAGTGCAGGACTAGCGGGGATTAAGACAGATACGCAGTATTTT; cdr3_aa: CAWSAGLAGIKTDTQYF
clone_size: .; j_call: TRBJ1-1; d_call: TRBD1; cdr3_length: 13; v_call: TRBV11-1; cdr3_nt: TGTGCCAGCAACATCCAGGGGGGCACTGAAGCTTTCTTT; cdr3_aa: CASNIQGGTEAFF
clone_size: few; j_call: TRBJ2-1; d_call: TRBD1; cdr3_length: 16; v_call: TRBV10-3; cdr3_nt: TGTGCCATCAGTGAGGCTGGGACAGGGGGTTACAATGAGCAGTTCTTC; cdr3_aa: CAISEAGTGGYNEQFF
clone_size: .; j_call: TRBJ2-3; d_call: .; cdr3_length: 13; v_call: TRBV2; cdr3_nt: TGTGCCAGCAGTGAAAGGAGATCAGATACGCAGTATTTT; cdr3_aa: CASSERRSDTQYF
clone_size: .; j_call: TRBJ2-5; d_call: TRBD1; cdr3_length: 14; v_call: TRBV2; cdr3_nt: TGTGCCAGCAACCGACAGGGAGCGTGGGAGACCCAGTACTTC; cdr3_aa: CASNRQGAWETQYF
clone_size: many; j_call: TRBJ2-1; d_call: .; cdr3_length: 13; v_call: TRBV20-1; cdr3_nt: TGCAGTGCTAGAGATAGGGACTCCCTTGAGCAGTTCTTC; cdr3_aa: CSARDRDSLEQFF
clone_size: few; j_call: TRBJ2-1; d_call: .; cdr3_length: 15; v_call: TRBV6-2/TRBV6-3; cdr3_nt: TGTGCCAGCAGCCTAGGGCCTTCGACACACAATGAGCAGTTCTTC; cdr3_aa: CASSLGPSTHNEQFF
clone_size: few; j_call: TRBJ2-2; d_call: .; cdr3_length: 15; v_call: TRBV12-3/TRBV12-4; cdr3_nt: TGTGCCAGCAGTTCGAACAGGGTAGACACCGGGGAGCTGTTTTTT; cdr3_aa: CASSSNRVDTGELFF
clone_size: many; j_call: TRBJ2-3; d_call: TRBD2; cdr3_length: 16; v_call: TRBV27; cdr3_nt: TGTGCCAGCAGTTTCGGTCATAGCGGGAGCACAGATACGCAGTATTTT; cdr3_aa: CASSFGHSGSTDTQYF
clone_size: few; j_call: TRBJ2-6; d_call: .; cdr3_length: 16; v_call: TRBV4-3; cdr3_nt: TGCGCCAGCAGCCAAGAGTCCAGGGCCGGGGCCAACGTCCTGACTTTC; cdr3_aa: CASSQESRAGANVLTF
clone_size: many; j_call: TRBJ1-2; d_call: .; cdr3_length: 12; v_call: TRBV10-3; cdr3_nt: TGTGCCATCAGTGAGTCGAGCTATGGCTACACCTTC; cdr3_aa: CAISESSYGYTF
clone_size: .; j_call: TRBJ2-1; d_call: TRBD2; cdr3_length: 16; v_call: TRBV4-2; cdr3_nt: TGTGCCAGCAGCCAAGAGGGAGCGGGAGGAAAGTATGAGCAGTTCTTC; cdr3_aa: CASSQEGAGGKYEQFF
clone_size: few; j_call: TRBJ2-7; d_call: .; cdr3_length: 11; v_call: TRBV6-2/TRBV6-3; cdr3_nt: TGTGCCAGCACCCGGGGCTACGAGCAGTACTTC; cdr3_aa: CASTRGYEQYF
clone_size: few; j_call: TRBJ2-1; d_call: TRBD2; cdr3_length: 20; v_call: TRBV20-1; cdr3_nt: TGCAGTGCTAGACCTACCGGACAGATTGGGACTAGCGGGAGCTACAATGAGCAGTTCTTC; cdr3_aa: CSARPTGQIGTSGSYNEQFF
clone_size: few; j_call: TRBJ2-7; d_call: TRBD1; cdr3_length: 12; v_call: TRBV13; cdr3_nt: TGTGCCAGCCAGGGGACAGACTACGAGCAGTACTTC; cdr3_aa: CASQGTDYEQYF
clone_size: many; j_call: TRBJ2-2; d_call: TRBD2; cdr3_length: 14; v_call: TRBV29-1; cdr3_nt: TGCAGCGTGCGGGAGGGACGTCGCACCGGGGAGCTGTTTTTT; cdr3_aa: CSVREGRRTGELFF
clone_size: few; j_call: TRBJ1-6; d_call: .; cdr3_length: 14; v_call: TRBV27; cdr3_nt: TGTGCCAGCAGTCCTCGGTGGGAGAATTCACCCCTCCACTTT; cdr3_aa: CASSPRWENSPLHF
clone_size: many; j_call: TRBJ2-3; d_call: .; cdr3_length: 14; v_call: TRBV12-3/TRBV12-4; cdr3_nt: TGTGCCAGCACGCCAAGCGGATTCACAGATACGCAGTATTTT; cdr3_aa: CASTPSGFTDTQYF
clone_size: few; j_call: TRBJ2-5; d_call: TRBD1; cdr3_length: 13; v_call: TRBV20-1; cdr3_nt: TGCAGTGCTAGTAGGGGGCGAGAGGAGACCCAGTACTTC; cdr3_aa: CSASRGREETQYF
clone_size: .; j_call: TRBJ2-5; d_call: .; cdr3_length: 17; v_call: TRBV12-3/TRBV12-4; cdr3_nt: TGTGCCAGCAGCAAACCGATCCCTGACGGCTTCCAAGAGACCCAGTACTTC; cdr3_aa: CASSKPIPDGFQETQYF
clone_size: .; j_call: TRBJ1-2; d_call: TRBD1; cdr3_length: 13; v_call: TRBV7-9; cdr3_nt: TGTGCCAGCAGCTTAGACAGGGGTCATGGCTACACCTTC; cdr3_aa: CASSLDRGHGYTF
clone_size: many; j_call: TRBJ2-7; d_call: TRBD1; cdr3_length: 16; v_call: TRBV12-3/TRBV12-4; cdr3_nt: TGTGCCAGCAGTTTATCCAGGGCAGGGGGATCGTACGAGCAGTACTTC; cdr3_aa: CASSLSRAGGSYEQYF
clone_size: many; j_call: TRBJ2-7; d_call: TRBD2; cdr3_length: 15; v_call: TRBV6-5; cdr3_nt: TGTGCCAGCAGTTACGGGACTAGCGGAGTTTACGAGCAGTACTTC; cdr3_aa: CASSYGTSGVYEQYF
clone_size: .; j_call: TRBJ1-2; d_call: TRBD1; cdr3_length: 14; v_call: TRBV28; cdr3_nt: TGTGCCAGCATCTCAAGGGGGCTACCCTATGGCTACACCTTC; cdr3_aa: CASISRGLPYGYTF
clone_size: many; j_call: TRBJ1-2; d_call: .; cdr3_length: 16; v_call: TRBV12-3/TRBV12-4; cdr3_nt: TGTGCCAGCAGTCAATTCCCCAGCGGAGGAAGCTATGGCTACACCTTC; cdr3_aa: CASSQFPSGGSYGYTF
clone_size: once; j_call: TRBJ2-1; d_call: .; cdr3_length: 14; v_call: TRBV11-2; cdr3_nt: TGTGCCAGCAGCCCGCTAGCTGCGATTAATGAGCAGTTCTTC; cdr3_aa: CASSPLAAINEQFF
clone_size: .; j_call: TRBJ2-2; d_call: TRBD2; cdr3_length: 17; v_call: TRBV5-4; cdr3_nt: TGTGCCAGCAGCTTCGGAAGCGGGGGAGCGAACACCGGGGAGCTGTTTTTT; cdr3_aa: CASSFGSGGANTGELFF
clone_size: few; j_call: TRBJ2-3; d_call: .; cdr3_length: 15; v_call: TRBV19; cdr3_nt: TGTGCCAGTAGTAAAGCCCGCGCGAGGACAGATACGCAGTATTTT; cdr3_aa: CASSKARARTDTQYF
clone_size: few; j_call: TRBJ2-3; d_call: .; cdr3_length: 14; v_call: TRBV20-1; cdr3_nt: TGCAGTGCTGTGGGAACTAGTGTCCCAGATACGCAGTATTTT; cdr3_aa: CSAVGTSVPDTQYF
clone_size: many; j_call: TRBJ2-3; d_call: TRBD1; cdr3_length: 15; v_call: TRBV7-3; cdr3_nt: TGTGCCAGCAGCTTTGGACAGGGGGGAACAGATACGCAGTATTTT; cdr3_aa: CASSFGQGGTDTQYF
clone_size: few; j_call: TRBJ1-2; d_call: TRBD1; cdr3_length: 15; v_call: TRBV6-2/TRBV6-3; cdr3_nt: TGTGCCAGCAGTCGGGGACAGGGATCTTCCTATGGCTACACCTTC; cdr3_aa: CASSRGQGSSYGYTF
clone_size: many; j_call: TRBJ2-2; d_call: TRBD2; cdr3_length: 16; v_call: TRBV12-3/TRBV12-4; cdr3_nt: TGTGCCAGCAGTGCAACGTTCGCGGGAGACACCGGGGAGCTGTTTTTT; cdr3_aa: CASSATFAGDTGELFF
clone_size: .; j_call: TRBJ1-1; d_call: .; cdr3_length: 13; v_call: TRBV7-9; cdr3_nt: TGTGCCAGCAGCTTGATACTCCAAGTTGAAGCTTTCTTT; cdr3_aa: CASSLILQVEAFF
clone_size: few; j_call: TRBJ2-2; d_call: .; cdr3_length: 16; v_call: TRBV10-3; cdr3_nt: TGTGCCATCAGTGAGTCTGAGGGAGCGGGCACCGGGGAGCTGTTTTTT; cdr3_aa: CAISESEGAGTGELFF
clone_size: .; j_call: TRBJ2-7; d_call: TRBD2; cdr3_length: 17; v_call: TRBV7-2; cdr3_nt: TGTGCCAGCAGCTTAGGGCTAGCGGGAGGTATCCTCTACGAGCAGTACTTC; cdr3_aa: CASSLGLAGGILYEQYF
clone_size: .; j_call: TRBJ1-6; d_call: TRBD1; cdr3_length: 15; v_call: TRBV12-3/TRBV12-4; cdr3_nt: TGTGCCAGCAGTAAGGACAGGGCGGTTAATTCACCCCTCCACTTT; cdr3_aa: CASSKDRAVNSPLHF
clone_size: .; j_call: TRBJ2-3; d_call: .; cdr3_length: 14; v_call: TRBV7-2; cdr3_nt: TGTGCCAGCAGCTTTAGAGGCTTCACAGATACGCAGTATTTT; cdr3_aa: CASSFRGFTDTQYF
clone_size: few; j_call: TRBJ2-5; d_call: .; cdr3_length: 15; v_call: TRBV15; cdr3_nt: TGTGCCACCAGCTTACAGACAACCCCGGAGGGGTCCCAGTACTTC; cdr3_aa: CATSLQTTPEGSQYF
clone_size: many; j_call: TRBJ2-7; d_call: .; cdr3_length: 14; v_call: TRBV18; cdr3_nt: TGTGCCAGCTCACCACCGTTAGGATCCTACGAGCAGTACTTC; cdr3_aa: CASSPPLGSYEQYF
clone_size: few; j_call: TRBJ2-5; d_call: TRBD2; cdr3_length: 16; v_call: TRBV4-3; cdr3_nt: TGCGCCAGCAGCCAGTACGGGACTAGCGGGACAGAGACCCAGTACTTC; cdr3_aa: CASSQYGTSGTETQYF
clone_size: .; j_call: TRBJ2-6; d_call: .; cdr3_length: 17; v_call: TRBV12-3/TRBV12-4; cdr3_nt: TGTGCCAGCAGTTTGTCCAGGGGCTCCTCTGGGGCCAACGTCCTGACTTTC; cdr3_aa: CASSLSRGSSGANVLTF
clone_size: .; j_call: TRBJ2-2; d_call: .; cdr3_length: 17; v_call: TRBV6-5; cdr3_nt: TGTGCCAGCAGTTACTCCTATGGCGGGATGTACACCGGGGAGCTGTTTTTT; cdr3_aa: CASSYSYGGMYTGELFF
clone_size: many; j_call: TRBJ2-7; d_call: .; cdr3_length: 12; v_call: TRBV20-1; cdr3_nt: TGCAGTGCGGGGCAGGGTTCCTACGAGCAGTACTTC; cdr3_aa: CSAGQGSYEQYF
clone_size: few; j_call: TRBJ2-1; d_call: .; cdr3_length: 15; v_call: TRBV19; cdr3_nt: TGTGCCAGTAGTATAGGTCACAGGGACTACAATGAGCAGTTCTTC; cdr3_aa: CASSIGHRDYNEQFF
clone_size: many; j_call: TRBJ2-7; d_call: TRBD1; cdr3_length: 15; v_call: TRBV6-5; cdr3_nt: TGTGCCAGCAGTTACCGGACAGGAGACTCCTACGAGCAGTACTTC; cdr3_aa: CASSYRTGDSYEQYF
clone_size: .; j_call: TRBJ2-7; d_call: .; cdr3_length: 13; v_call: TRBV18; cdr3_nt: TGTGCCAGCTCCGAGGGGGGAAGCTCCGAGCAGTACTTC; cdr3_aa: CASSEGGSSEQYF
clone_size: .; j_call: TRBJ1-1; d_call: TRBD1; cdr3_length: 15; v_call: TRBV7-9; cdr3_nt: TGTGCCAGCAGCTTAGTGGACAGGGCGAACACTGAAGCTTTCTTT; cdr3_aa: CASSLVDRANTEAFF
clone_size: .; j_call: TRBJ2-2; d_call: TRBD2; cdr3_length: 15; v_call: TRBV4-2; cdr3_nt: TGTGCCAGCAGGCGGCGGGGGGGGAACACCGGGGAGCTGTTTTTT; cdr3_aa: CASRRRGGNTGELFF